The next 20 T cell receptor beta chains were all read from a single sample in a study of T cells expressing NK-cell markers. TCRdb re-analyzed the 5' RACE reads; it lists each CDR3 protein once, without DNA. The sample has a few hundred thousand distinct CDR3 sequences. Sequencing input: blood T cells: a sorted CD56 or NKG2C T cell subset, CD4+ or CD8+ T cells, or bulk PBMC T cells (not recorded which). The origin of the receptors is a man between 18 and 35 years old in good health.

The rearrangement links TRBV20-1 to TRBJ2-1; the D call of TRBD1 rests on TCRdb alone, since no DNA is present to check it. CDR3 size: 14 residues. Per germline, CDR1 DFQATT and CDR2 SNEGSKA (reference sequence). The CDR3 region is CSARVAGVPKEQFF.

This chain's CDR3 is CAISAASGLTDTQYF. The rearrangement links TRBV10-3 to TRBJ2-3. The CDR3 is 15 amino acids. Germline CDR1 is ENHRY and CDR2 is SYGVKD.

This chain links TRBV30 with TRBJ2-2; TCRdb outputs TRBD2, but without DNA this stays unchecked. Germline V CDR1 and CDR2: GTSNPN, SVGIG (reference sequence). This CDR3 spans 13 amino acids. The CDR3 loop is CAWSEDSSGELFF.

V and J are TRBV15 and TRBJ2-1; the TRBD2 assignment by TCRdb is unverifiable without DNA. Germline-derived CDR1 and CDR2 are LNHNV and YYDKDF (reference sequence). This CDR3 region has 16 residues. Here the CDR3 reads CATSKNSGGWNNEQFF.

The CDR3 reads CASTRGVSWGEQFF. The chain has TRBV12-3 or TRBV12-4 and TRBJ2-1; there is no DNA to check the TCRdb D call of TRBD1. The CDR3 is made up of 14 amino acids.

The rearrangement uses TRBV5-1 and TRBJ2-7; TCRdb gives TRBD1 as the D gene, but with no DNA this cannot be confirmed. The CDR3 contains 14 residues. CDR1 SGHRS and CDR2 YFSETQ come from the germline V gene. The CDR3 sequence is CASSLFQGAYEQYF.

This rearrangement joins TRBV7-8 to TRBJ1-6. The CDR3 extends over 19 amino acids. Germline CDR1 and CDR2: SGHVS and FQNEAQ. CDR3: CASSTLAVVEGPYNSPLHF.

The gene calls are TRBV20-1 and TRBJ2-5; the TRBD2 assignment by TCRdb is unverifiable without DNA. Germline V gene lookup returns CDR1 DFQATT and CDR2 SNEGSKA (reference sequence). The CDR3 length is 15 residues. CDR3 sequence reads: CSASSHGHPEETQYF.

This sequence joins TRBV7-2 and TRBJ1-5. The CDR3 totals 16 residues. Looked up from germline, CDR1 is SGHTA and CDR2 is FQGNSA. The CDR3 here is CASSLGGAGGHQPQHF.

The J gene is TRBJ2-7, the V gene TRBV27; TCRdb's D gene call, TRBD2, goes unchecked for lack of DNA. Germline V gene data show CDR1 as MNHEY and CDR2 as SMNVEV (reference sequence). This CDR3 contains 14 residues. The CDR3 sequence is CASSTGLHPSEQYF.

The CDR3 here is CASSGFRGPKATDEQFF. The rearrangement links TRBV3-1 to TRBJ2-1; TCRdb designates TRBD1, a call that cannot be tested without DNA. Germline CDR1 reads LGHDT; CDR2 reads YNNKEL (reference sequence). The CDR3 is made up of 17 amino acids.

The chain recombines TRBV7-9 with TRBJ2-3; TCRdb reports TRBD1, a call that lacks DNA to check it against. The CDR3 is 14 residues long. Germline CDR1 reads SEHNR; CDR2 reads FQNEAQ (reference sequence). The CDR3 sequence is CASSLGGSKDTQYF. The full variable domain, with the rest looked up from reference TRBV7-9 and TRBJ2-3, is DTGVSQNPRHKITKRGQNVTFRCDPISEHNRLYWYRQTLGQGPEFLTYFQNEAQLEKSRLLSDRFSAERPKGSFSTLEIQRTEQGDSAMYLCASSLGGSKDTQYFGPGTRLTVL.

The V call is TRBV2, the J call TRBJ2-7; TCRdb lists TRBD2, though no DNA is available to test this call. The length of the CDR3 is 15 residues. Germline V lookup: CDR1 SNHLY, CDR2 FYNNEI. The CDR3 region is CASSPRAGVGYEQYF.

The chain joins TRBV7-7 to TRBJ2-1; the TCRdb D gene call, TRBD2, has no DNA to confirm it. The CDR3 sequence is 15 residues long. CDR1 is SSHAT, CDR2 FNYEAQ, per germline (reference sequence). This CDR3 is CASSAGTSWFNEQFF.

The chain employs TRBV3-1 and TRBJ2-7; TCRdb reports TRBD1, a call that lacks DNA to check it against. Germline lookup yields CDR1 LGHDT and CDR2 YNNKEL (reference sequence). This CDR3 region has 16 residues. The CDR3 is CASSHQKWDRDDEQYF.

This rearrangement joins TRBV10-3 to TRBJ2-1. Per germline, CDR1 ENHRY and CDR2 SYGVKD. The CDR3 is 13 residues long. The CDR3 sequence is CAAQKNSYNEQFF.

The genes are TRBV18 and TRBJ2-1; the D gene TCRdb calls, TRBD1, cannot be checked with no DNA. There are 15 residues in the CDR3. Germline assignment: CDR1 KGHSH and CDR2 LQKENI. The CDR3 loop is CASSPVTVRNNEQFF.

The chain couples TRBV10-3 to TRBJ2-5; the TRBD1 assignment by TCRdb is unverifiable without DNA. CDR3 length: 12 amino acids. Germline assignment: CDR1 ENHRY and CDR2 SYGVKD. The CDR3 loop is CAIGQKKETQYF.

V usage is TRBV11-2 and J usage is TRBJ2-1; TCRdb selects TRBD2, and the lack of DNA leaves this call unchecked. Germline V lookup: CDR1 SGHAT, CDR2 FQNNGV. This CDR3 region has 18 residues. The CDR3 loop is CASSLKAGGVSSYNEQFF.

This chain links TRBV5-1 with TRBJ2-5; absent DNA, TCRdb's TRBD1 call cannot be checked. The CDR3 is made up of 15 amino acids. Germline CDR1 is SGHRS and CDR2 is YFSETQ. The CDR3 here is CASSLVDTGTETQYF.